Listed here are 17 T cell receptor beta chains from one sample, sequenced in a study of response to subunit inactivated influenza vaccine. Via MiXCR, TCRdb re-called the RT-PCR reads, giving one row per CDR3 protein. The sample has a few hundred thousand distinct CDR3 sequences; 21% are singletons. This material consisted of PBMCs from blood, taken roughly 20 months after vaccination. The receptor source for this set is a man aged 45 to 70 who received an inactivated influenza vaccine.

This clonotype was found a few times. The chain recombines TRBV11-2 with TRBJ2-1; D is perhaps TRBD2 (5 bases). V was shortened by 5 bases and J by 9 bases, with 26 bases between the two germline ends. The CDR3 extends over 17 amino acids. CDR1 and CDR2 from the germline V gene are SGHAT and FQNNGV. The CDR3: CASSPLGSVRVDSEQFF. The CDR3 DNA is TGTGCCAGCAGCCCCCTTGGGAGTGTGCGGGTTGATAGTGAGCAGTTCTTC.

The chain recombines TRBV2 with TRBJ1-2; D is perhaps TRBD1 (5 bases). CDR1 is SNHLY and CDR2 is FYNNEI in the germline V gene. Trimming took off 6 bases at V and 0 bases at J, with 8 bases between the two ends. The length of the CDR3 is 13 residues. In nucleotides, the CDR3 is TGTGCCAGCAGAACAGGCCCTAACTATGGCTACACCTTC. It yields the protein CASRTGPNYGYTF.

V usage is TRBV20-1 and J usage is TRBJ1-2, with D possibly being TRBD1 (6 bases). With 0 bases removed from V and 3 bases from J, the gap between germline ends came to 14 bases. Germline V gives CDR1 DFQATT, CDR2 SNEGSKA (reference sequence). The length of the CDR3 is 15 residues. The CDR3 nucleotides are TGCAGTGCTAGAGATTATGGGGGGCGTCACTATGGCTACACCTTC. Its protein is CSARDYGGRHYGYTF.

The chain joins TRBV10-2 to TRBJ2-3; 11 bases are shared with TRBD2. Germline V gene lookup returns CDR1 WSHSY and CDR2 SAAADI. After removal of 3 bases from V and 6 bases from J, the junction contained 8 bases not matched to a gene. The CDR3 runs 16 residues. CDR3 region: CASSDLLAGGSDTQYF. The CDR3 nucleotides are TGCGCCAGCAGTGATCTCCTAGCGGGGGGTTCGGATACGCAGTATTTT.

This clonotype has at least ten counts. The V gene is TRBV9, the J gene TRBJ2-2; TRBD1 matches at 8 bases. Germline V gene sequence: CDR1 SGDLS, CDR2 YYNGEE. Unmatched junction bases numbered 13, after V lost 4 bases and J lost 5 bases. CDR3 length: 17 amino acids. CDR3 protein: CASSFNPGDRGTGELFF. CDR3 DNA: TGTGCCAGCAGCTTTAACCCCGGCGACAGGGGAACCGGGGAGCTGTTTTTT.

The chain employs TRBV5-1 and TRBJ1-2; TRBD1 matches 8 bases. The CDR3 length is 15 residues. Germline V lookup: CDR1 SGHRS, CDR2 YFSETQ. After removal of 3 bases from V and 8 bases from J, the junction contained 12 bases not matched to a gene. As DNA, the CDR3 is TGCGCCAGCAGCTCGGCAGGGGGCTCGTATCGCGGCTACACCTTC. Its protein is CASSSAGGSYRGYTF.

The V call is TRBV29-1, the J call TRBJ2-2; 12 positions agree with TRBD2. The CDR3 has 16 residues. The V and J ends lost 6 bases and 1 base, in that order; junction bases with no gene match: 6. Per the germline V gene, CDR1 is SQVTM and CDR2 is ANQGSEA. CDR3 in amino acids: CSVRASGRVNTGELFF. The CDR3 DNA reads as TGCAGCGTGAGGGCTAGCGGGAGGGTGAACACCGGGGAGCTGTTTTTT.

This clonotype has only a few counts. The genes are TRBV10-3 and TRBJ1-2; weak D call: TRBD1 (5 bases). There are 16 residues in the CDR3. The ends were cut back, 6 bases at V and 6 bases at J, with 23 bases in the middle. Germline lookup yields CDR1 ENHRY and CDR2 SYGVKD. CDR3 amino acids: CAISGGLRHLFNGYTF. In DNA form, the CDR3 reads TGTGCCATCAGCGGGGGACTCCGACACCTCTTTAATGGCTACACCTTC.

This clonotype has a handful of counts. The rearrangement links TRBV6-2 or TRBV6-3 to TRBJ1-3; D is possibly TRBD1 (6 bases). Germline V CDR1 and CDR2: MNHEY, SVGEGT. The CDR3 is 15 amino acids. V lost 7 bases, J lost 0 bases, and 13 bases lay in between. The CDR3 DNA is TGTGCCAGCATTCGGGACACCAGCTCTGGAAACACCATATATTTT. Encoded protein: CASIRDTSSGNTIYF.

This clonotype was seen many times. The chain is built from TRBV20-1 and TRBJ2-7; 10 bases line up with TRBD2. Looked up from germline, CDR1 is DFQATT and CDR2 is SNEGSKA (reference sequence). This CDR3 is 15 amino acids long. The V segment lost 1 base and the J segment 4 bases; nucleotides outside the gene matches: 7. CDR3 nucleotides: TGCAGTGCTAGAGCGGCTAGCGGGGGTAGTTACGAGCAGTACTTC. This gives the protein CSARAASGGSYEQYF.

The table lists this clonotype with many counts. The chain combines TRBV7-8 with TRBJ1-1; 8 bases agree with TRBD1. The CDR3 runs to 18 residues. Trimming took 1 base from V and 1 from J; bases not matched to a gene: 11. Germline CDR1 reads SGHVS; CDR2 reads FQNEAQ. The CDR3 region has the DNA TGTGCCAGCAGCTTAGGTCGCAGGGGGCGCAGAGGGAACACTGAAGCTTTCTTT. It translates to CASSLGRRGRRGNTEAFF. Full variable domain (missing parts from reference TRBV7-8 and TRBJ1-1): GAGVSQSPRYKVAKRGQDVALRCDPISGHVSLFWYQQALGQGPEFLTYFQNEAQLDKSGLPSDRFFAERPEGSVSTLKIQRTQQEDSAVYLCASSLGRRGRRGNTEAFFGQGTRLTVV.

The rearrangement links TRBV19 to TRBJ1-5; TRBD1 is a possible D gene (5 bases). CDR1 is LNHDA, CDR2 SQIVND, per germline (reference sequence). CDR3 size: 15 residues. V gave up 6 bases and J gave up 1 base, with 13 bases separating them. The DNA for the CDR3 is TGTGCCAGTAGCCCCCAGGGTGTCAGCAATCAGCCCCAGCATTTT. It yields the protein CASSPQGVSNQPQHF. Using reference TRBV19 and TRBJ1-5 for the parts outside the CDR3, the full variable domain is DGGITQSPKYLFRKEGQNVTLSCEQNLNHDAMYWYRQDPGQGLRLIYYSQIVNDFQKGDIAEGYSVSREKKESFPLTVTSAQKNPTAFYLCASSPQGVSNQPQHFGDGTRLSIL.

The genes are TRBV10-3 and TRBJ2-1, with 10 bases identical to TRBD2. There are 16 residues in the CDR3. V dropped 8 bases and J dropped 3; count of bases not matched to a gene: 10. The germline gives CDR1 ENHRY, CDR2 SYGVKD. The CDR3: CAIGTSGKMGYNEQFF. The CDR3 nucleotides read TGTGCCATCGGAACTAGCGGGAAGATGGGCTACAATGAGCAGTTCTTC.

By share of the sample, this clonotype is medium-sized. This sequence joins TRBV4-2 and TRBJ2-7; D is ambiguous. Germline CDR1 LGHNA, CDR2 YNFKEQ. This CDR3 comprises 13 residues. Trimming removed 6 bases from V and 1 base from J, with 10 bases in between. The CDR3 here is CASSQWISYEQYF. CDR3 nucleotides: TGTGCCAGCAGTCAATGGATTTCCTACGAGCAGTACTTC.

This clonotype was detected many times. This rearrangement joins TRBV4-1 to TRBJ1-1; D is uncertain. Trimming cost V 0 bases and J 1 base, with 9 bases left between them. Germline lookup yields CDR1 MGHRA and CDR2 YSYEKL. There are 15 residues in the CDR3. CDR3 sequence: CASSQDAARNTEAFF. The CDR3 DNA reads TGCGCCAGCAGCCAAGATGCAGCCAGGAACACTGAAGCTTTCTTT.

This clonotype turned up a few times. The CDR3 sequence is CASKVREANTEAFF. The DNA for the CDR3 is TGTGCCAGCAAGGTCAGGGAAGCGAACACTGAAGCTTTCTTT. The V call is TRBV28, the J call TRBJ1-1, with TRBD1 as a possible D gene (5 bases). Germline values: CDR1 MDHEN, CDR2 SYDVKM. Trimming cost V 7 bases and J 1 base, with 13 bases left between them. There are 14 residues in the CDR3. Supplemented by reference TRBV28 and TRBJ1-1, the full variable domain reads DVKVTQSSRYLVKRTGEKVFLECVQDMDHENMFWYRQDPGLGLRLIYFSYDVKMKEKGDIPEGYSVSREKKERFSLILESASTNQTSMYLCASKVREANTEAFFGQGTRLTVV.

The rearrangement links TRBV28 to TRBJ1-6; a possible D gene is TRBD1 (5 bases). This CDR3 comprises 15 residues. Germline CDR1 reads MDHEN; CDR2 reads SYDVKM. Trimming took 5 bases from V and 7 from J, leaving 15 bases between them. CDR3 coding DNA: TGTGCCAGCAGTCCCTCTTCGGGACCGAATTCACCCCTCCACTTT. Encoded protein: CASSPSSGPNSPLHF.